This TCR beta chain was identified in a study of blood T cell repertoires in COVID-19. Across the whole study: Italy, Spain and the United States were the sources of the convalescent and acute COVID-19 samples. Sources were T cells, B-cell-depleted T cells, or PBMCs; the material itself was cDNA or gDNA.

Per the authors' pipeline: By means of reference gene primer amplification, nucleated cell counts were estimated. Data came from immunoSEQ multiplex PCR; TCRdb stores just in-frame clones and leaves some out. V, J and clone size are those of that table, while D and trimming were read from the DNA. This sample has a few hundred thousand clones, with about 80% found just once. The germline gives CDR1 SQVTM, CDR2 ANQGSEA. Trimming at V came to 7 bases and at J to 4 bases, leaving 8 bases not matched to a gene. The CDR3 spans 14 residues. The chain links TRBV29-1 to TRBJ2-2; TRBD1 matches 8 bases. The clonotype was recovered from a woman aged 25-40 years who had recovered from COVID-19. The sequenced material came from peripheral blood. The CDR3 coding sequence is TGCAGCGCGACGGACAGGGCCCTCACCGGGGAGCTGTTTTTT. This gives the protein CSATDRALTGELFF.